This T cell receptor (beta chain) was identified in a study of blood T cell repertoires in COVID-19. In the study overall: From T cells, B-cell-depleted T cells, or PBMCs came the material, which was cDNA or gDNA.

This CDR3 is 11 amino acids long. Trimming left V 5 bases short and J 9 bases short, with 10 bases between. The germline CDR1 and CDR2 sequences are SGHAT and FQNNGV. The data were produced by immunoSEQ multiplex PCR, yet TCRdb's version contains in-frame clones alone and is incomplete. The sample gives under 300,000 clones, roughly 88% of which show up once; roughly 12% is in the top ten. The V call is TRBV11-2, the J call TRBJ1-1; D gene ambiguous. The clonotype originates from an elderly man with acute or convalescent COVID-19. Sequencing input: peripheral blood. The CDR3: CASSPRAQAFF. In DNA, the CDR3 is TGTGCCAGCAGCCCGCGGGCCCAAGCTTTCTTT. Full variable domain (rest looked up from reference TRBV11-2 and TRBJ1-1): EAGVAQSPRYKIIEKRQSVAFWCNPISGHATLYWYQQILGQGPKLLIQFQNNGVVDDSQLPKDRFSAERLKGVDSTLKIQPAKLEDSAVYLCASSPRAQAFFGQGTRLTVV.